These 26 T cell receptor beta chains share one sample of origin, sequenced in a study of molecular identifiers for immune sequencing clone quantification (dated by TCRdb to 2017 to 2018). Library preparation employed PCR. These reads were obtained on an Illumina HiSeq 4000. Starting from the raw public reads, TCRdb applied fastp trimming at Q25, assembled clones with MiXCR and retained in-frame beta chains. All rows with the same CDR3 protein become a single entry with the most common DNA and genes. In all, the sample holds around 480,000 distinct CDR3 sequences, and 20% to 25% of those were seen once. The leading ten clones occupy about 0.84% of the sample. The sequenced material came from naive CD8+ T cells from blood, with Jurkat cell RNA spiked in. The cell subset or site tag for this specimen amounts to: FACS-sorted CD8+CD4-CCR7+CD45RA+ naive T cells. Source of these receptors: a human donor in good health. Some libraries in this study had Jurkat cell RNA spiked in.

In this sample, this clonotype turned up a few times. The chain couples TRBV7-8 to TRBJ2-1; 10 positions match TRBD1. The CDR3 consists of 14 residues. Germline V gives CDR1 SGHVS, CDR2 FQNEAQ. The V and J ends lost 3 bases and 9 bases, in that order; junction bases with no gene match: 5. The CDR3 nucleotides read TGTGCCAGCAGCTTGGGACAGGGGATGGGTGAGCAGTTCTTC. It codes for CASSLGQGMGEQFF.

This clonotype was seen at least ten times. The chain combines TRBV2 with TRBJ2-3; 7 bases line up with TRBD1. V lost 2 bases and J lost 5; bases outside the gene matches: 4. From germline, CDR1 is SNHLY and CDR2 FYNNEI. The CDR3 totals 14 residues. CDR3 DNA sequence: TGTGCCAGCAGTGAAAGGGGGCTATTAGATACGCAGTATTTT. This gives the protein CASSERGLLDTQYF.

About this clonotype itself: This is likely a read error, given that the CDR3 carries no conserved phenylalanine or tryptophan at its end. The DNA is left out, because the CDR3 cannot be placed on it with certainty; the CDR3 is given as TCRdb lists it. V and J are TRBV4-3 and TRBJ2-7; whether TRBD1, the table's D call, matches the DNA was not checked. The CDR3 extends over 16 residues, inclusive of both ends. CDR1 is LGHNA, CDR2 YSLEER, per germline. The CDR3 here is CASSQDHGTGGLLLYL.

This clonotype appeared a few times. The chain couples TRBV10-3 to TRBJ1-4, with D perhaps TRBD1 (6 bases). Looked up from germline, CDR1 is ENHRY and CDR2 is SYGVKD. CDR3 size: 16 residues. V gave up 0 bases and J gave up 5 bases, with 13 bases separating them. CDR3: CAISESRGAGNEKLFF. The CDR3 bases are TGTGCCATCAGTGAGTCGAGGGGGGCTGGAAATGAAAAACTGTTTTTT.

This clonotype was seen repeatedly, ten times or more. V gene TRBV27 combines with J gene TRBJ1-5; 10 positions agree with TRBD1. Losses at the gene ends were 2 bases for V and 6 bases for J; bases not matched to a gene: 1. The CDR3 has 14 amino acids. Germline values: CDR1 MNHEY, CDR2 SMNVEV (reference sequence). Written as DNA, the CDR3 is TGTGCCAGCAGTTTAGGGACAGGGGCTCAGCCCCAGCATTTT. Translation gives CASSLGTGAQPQHF.

This clonotype was found a few times. V gene TRBV4-3 combines with J gene TRBJ2-5, with D perhaps TRBD2 (6 bases). V gave up 1 base and J gave up 1 base, with 10 bases separating them. This CDR3 comprises 15 residues. Germline V gene sequence: CDR1 LGHNA, CDR2 YSLEER. The CDR3 sequence is CASSQGGTAQETQYF. The CDR3 region has the DNA TGCGCCAGCAGCCAAGGCGGGACGGCCCAAGAGACCCAGTACTTC.

The chain joins TRBV7-9 to TRBJ1-4; maybe TRBD1 (5 bases). The V gene's germline CDR1 is SEHNR and CDR2 FQNEAQ (reference sequence). Trimming cost V 1 base and J 5 bases, with 11 bases left between them. CDR3 length: 15 amino acids. The CDR3 protein is CASSLVSGTNEKLFF. CDR3 nucleotides: TGTGCCAGCAGCTTAGTTAGTGGGACGAATGAAAAACTGTTTTTT.

This chain joins TRBV5-1 and TRBJ1-1, with unresolved D. With 3 bases removed from V and 6 bases from J, the gap between germline ends came to 12 bases. The CDR3 totals 13 residues. In germline, CDR1 is SGHRS, CDR2 YFSETQ. The CDR3 reads CASSSVGRAEAFF. CDR3 bases: TGCGCCAGCAGCTCCGTTGGTCGGGCTGAAGCTTTCTTT.

V is TRBV10-3 and J is TRBJ2-1; 7 nucleotides match TRBD2. The junction had 2 bases not matched to a gene; V was cut back by 3 bases and J by 0 bases. Germline V CDR1 and CDR2: ENHRY, SYGVKD. The CDR3 totals 15 residues. The DNA of the CDR3 is TGTGCCATCAGTGACGGGGGGAGCTCCTACAATGAGCAGTTCTTC. It yields the protein CAISDGGSSYNEQFF.

This clonotype was detected ten times or more. The V gene is TRBV20-1, the J gene TRBJ2-1; 11 bases match TRBD2. Germline-derived CDR1 and CDR2 are DFQATT and SNEGSKA (reference sequence). The CDR3 totals 15 residues. V gave up 4 bases and J gave up 6 bases; unmatched junction bases: 8. CDR3 protein: CSAIDGTSGINEQFF. CDR3 nucleotide sequence: TGCAGTGCTATCGACGGGACTAGCGGTATCAATGAGCAGTTCTTC.

The CDR3 DNA sequence: TGCAGTGCCCCTGAGAGGGACTTGAACTCCGAGTACCAAGAGACCCAGTACTTC. It is translated as CSAPERDLNSEYQETQYF. The rearrangement links TRBV20-1 to TRBJ2-5; D possibly corresponds to TRBD2 (6 bases). CDR3 size: 18 residues. With 6 bases removed from V and 0 bases from J, the gap between germline ends came to 26 bases. Germline CDR1 is DFQATT and CDR2 is SNEGSKA (reference sequence).

This clonotype was recorded many times. This chain connects TRBV2 to TRBJ2-7, with D possibly matching TRBD2 (5 bases). V was cut by 3 bases and J by 0 bases, with 15 bases left in between. There are 16 residues in the CDR3. Germline CDR1 reads SNHLY; CDR2 reads FYNNEI. The CDR3 DNA reads TGTGCCAGCAGTGACCCGCGGGTCAGCTTCTCCTACGAGCAGTACTTC. Translated, it gives CASSDPRVSFSYEQYF.

The V gene is TRBV5-4, the J gene TRBJ2-2, with 8 bases that match TRBD2. V shed 0 bases and J 4 bases; nucleotides not matched to a gene: 11. The CDR3 has 18 amino acids. Germline V CDR1 and CDR2: SGHNT, YYREEE (reference sequence). The CDR3 DNA sequence: TGTGCCAGCAGCTTGGTGGGACTAGGGAAGAGAACCACCGGGGAGCTGTTTTTT. It encodes CASSLVGLGKRTTGELFF. Based on the CDR3 plus reference TRBV5-4 and TRBJ2-2, the full variable domain is ETGVTQSPTHLIKTRGQQVTLRCSSQSGHNTVSWYQQALGQGPQFIFQYYREEENGRGNFPPRFSGLQFPNYSSELNVNALELDDSALYLCASSLVGLGKRTTGELFFGEGSRLTVL.

The chain joins TRBV20-1 to TRBJ1-1; a weak D match, TRBD1 (5 bases). This CDR3 has 16 amino acids. V was shortened by 6 bases and J by 3 bases, with 23 bases between the two germline ends. Germline V gene sequence: CDR1 DFQATT, CDR2 SNEGSKA (reference sequence). The chain's CDR3 is CSAHRRELGGDTEAFF. The CDR3 DNA reads as TGCAGTGCCCACCGCAGGGAGCTAGGTGGAGACACTGAAGCTTTCTTT.

A single count supports this clonotype. One junction end disagrees with the germline gene, perhaps due to a read error. The chain is built from TRBV6-5 and TRBJ2-7; D uncertain. The CDR3 sequence is 15 residues long. The germline gives CDR1 MNHEY, CDR2 SVGAGI. For the CDR3, the DNA is TGTGCCAGCAGTTACTTGCTTTGGGGTGAGTACGAGCAGTGCTTC. Its translation: CASSYLLWGEYEQCF.

This clonotype was counted ten times or more. This chain links TRBV14 with TRBJ2-3; D gene uncertain. Germline V lookup: CDR1 SGHDN, CDR2 FVKESK. The CDR3 consists of 15 residues. V shed 0 bases and J shed 6 bases, with 13 bases lying between them. CDR3 nucleotides: TGTGCCAGCAGCCAAGATCGGTTCATCACGGATACGCAGTATTTT. Protein sequence: CASSQDRFITDTQYF.

This clonotype has at least ten counts. The chain carries TRBV27 and TRBJ2-5; maybe TRBD2 (6 bases). The CDR3 loop spans 15 amino acids. Trimming removed 2 bases from V and 5 bases from J, with 15 bases in between. Germline V gives CDR1 MNHEY, CDR2 SMNVEV (reference sequence). CDR3 sequence reads: CASSLLGGVLETQYF. The CDR3 DNA follows: TGTGCCAGCAGTTTACTGGGGGGAGTGTTGGAGACCCAGTACTTC.

This clonotype has more than one count but fewer than ten. J is TRBJ1-1 and V is TRBV19, with D maybe TRBD1 (5 bases). Trimming pared 1 base from V and 3 bases from J, leaving 12 bases between. CDR1 is LNHDA and CDR2 is SQIVND in the germline V gene (reference sequence). The CDR3 consists of 15 residues. CDR3 bases: TGTGCCAGTAGTATAGGATTGGGGACGGACACTGAAGCTTTCTTT. Protein: CASSIGLGTDTEAFF.

As concerns this clonotype: A much more abundant neighbour one base away suggests this may be a read error. The gene calls are TRBV6-6 and TRBJ2-3; D is uncertain. Germline V CDR1 and CDR2: MNHNY, SVGAGI (reference sequence). This CDR3 comprises 17 residues. CDR3 amino acids: CASGYSGGSPSTDTQYF. The CDR3 region has the DNA TGTGCCAGCGGTTACTCAGGCGGCAGCCCTAGCACAGATACGCAGTATTTT.

This clonotype was seen many times. This sequence joins TRBV29-1 and TRBJ2-7; 12 bases are a match to TRBD1. V dropped 7 bases and J dropped 5; count of bases not matched to a gene: 3. The CDR3 spans 12 residues. Germline assignment: CDR1 SQVTM and CDR2 ANQGSEA. In DNA, the CDR3 is TGCAGCGCCGGGACAGGGGGCAACGAGCAGTACTTC. This sequence encodes CSAGTGGNEQYF.

V and J are TRBV30 and TRBJ1-1; D uncertain. The germline V and J ends were trimmed by 3 bases and 8 bases, with 16 bases remaining between them. CDR3 length: 13 residues. Germline CDR1 GTSNPN, CDR2 SVGIG (reference sequence). CDR3 DNA sequence: TGTGCCTGGAGCGTCGTCGTGGCCATGGAAGCTTTCTTT. This encodes CAWSVVVAMEAFF. The entire variable domain, with the rest obtained from reference TRBV30 and TRBJ1-1, is as follows: SQTIHQWPATLVQPVGSPLSLECTVEGTSNPNLYWYRQAAGRGLQLLFYSVGIGQISSEVPQNLSASRPQDRQFILSSKKLLLSDSGFYLCAWSVVVAMEAFFGQGTRLTVV.

Notes on this clonotype: A clone one base away is much larger, so this may be a read error. The chain is built from TRBV5-1 and TRBJ1-2, with D hard to call. CDR3 length: 15 amino acids. Germline CDR1 and CDR2: SGHRS and YFSETQ. The CDR3 sequence: CASSYDYTDNYGHTF. CDR3 DNA: TGCGCCAGCAGCTACGACTATACAGACAACTATGGCCACACCTTC. Variable domain in full (rest from reference TRBV5-1 and TRBJ1-2): KAGVTQTPRYLIKTRGQQVTLSCSPISGHRSVSWYQQTPGQGLQFLFEYFSETQRNKGNFPGRFSGRQFSNSRSEMNVSTLELGDSALYLCASSYDYTDNYGHTFGSGTRLTVV.

At least ten counts were recorded for this clonotype. The genes are TRBV7-2 and TRBJ2-7; D is ambiguous. Germline V gives CDR1 SGHTA, CDR2 FQGNSA. This CDR3 spans 14 amino acids. V lost 3 bases, J lost 2 bases, and 11 bases lay in between. In DNA form, the CDR3 reads TGTGCCAGCAGCTTTGGTGCGTCCGCCTACGAGCAGTACTTC. Its protein product is CASSFGASAYEQYF. The full variable domain, with the rest looked up from reference TRBV7-2 and TRBJ2-7, is GAGVSQSPSNKVTEKGKDVELRCDPISGHTALYWYRQSLGQGLEFLIYFQGNSAPDKSGLPSDRFSAERTGGSVSTLTIQRTQQEDSAVYLCASSFGASAYEQYFGPGTRLTVT.

This clonotype was recorded many times. The rearrangement links TRBV14 to TRBJ1-1; no definite D call. The CDR3 sequence is 15 residues long. With 1 base removed from V and 4 bases from J, the gap between germline ends came to 13 bases. The germline V gene has CDR1 SGHDN and CDR2 FVKESK. As DNA, the CDR3 is TGTGCCAGCAGCCAAGGGTCGGCGGAACCCACTGAAGCTTTCTTT. Its protein is CASSQGSAEPTEAFF.

The DNA of the CDR3 is TGCGCCAGCAGCCAAGAGGGCGGACAGATCTACGAGCAGTACTTC. It specifies CASSQEGGQIYEQYF. The rearrangement links TRBV4-1 to TRBJ2-7; D possibly corresponds to TRBD1 (6 bases). This CDR3 is 15 amino acids long. Per the germline V gene, CDR1 is MGHRA and CDR2 is YSYEKL. Trimming took 0 bases from V and 3 from J, leaving 12 bases between them.

In this sample, this clonotype turned up many times. The CDR3 region is CAISENRANTEAFF. The CDR3 DNA reads as TGTGCCATCAGTGAAAACAGAGCGAACACTGAAGCTTTCTTT. The V and J genes are TRBV10-3 and TRBJ1-1; the D is unclear. Germline CDR1 is ENHRY and CDR2 is SYGVKD. Deletions cut 3 bases from V and 1 base from J, with 9 bases between. The CDR3 spans 14 residues.